Listed below are T cell receptor beta chains from one sample, sequenced in a study of blood T cell repertoires in COVID-19. Method: immunoSEQ multiplex PCR; TCRdb's copy keeps in-frame clones and lacks some. The sample shows some 82,000 clones, about four fifths of them seen only once. The sample consisted of peripheral blood. The receptors shown here come from a man at least 80 years old with acute or convalescent COVID-19. The CDR3 runs from the conserved cysteine through the conserved F or W. Fields, in order: D gene, V gene, J gene, clone size, CDR3 protein, CDR3 DNA. A D gene is named only where the DNA matches it firmly. Not all rows give a size; the values are once, few, many and, for expanded clones, a class.

>-|TRBV10-3|TRBJ2-2|few
CAIRPGTGELFF
TGTGCCATCAGGCCGGGCACCGGGGAGCTGTTTTTT
>TRBD2|TRBV2|TRBJ2-4|-
CASSSEGLAENIQYF
TGTGCCAGCAGCAGCGAGGGCCTAGCGGAAAACATTCAGTACTTC
>TRBD1|TRBV3-1/TRBV3-2|TRBJ2-1|once
CASSYQDRGRRFF
TGTGCCAGCAGCTACCAGGACAGGGGGCGAAGGTTCTTC
>TRBD1|TRBV10-3|TRBJ1-2|-
CAISAGQGVGGGYTF
TGTGCCATCAGTGCGGGACAGGGGGTAGGAGGTGGCTACACCTTC
>-|TRBV5-1|TRBJ1-3|medium-sized
CASSLGNRVDSGNTIYF
TGCGCCAGCAGCTTGGGAAACAGGGTCGACTCTGGAAACACCATATATTTT
>-|TRBV11-3|TRBJ1-1|-
CASSFSGSNTEAFF
TGTGCCAGCAGCTTCTCAGGGTCGAACACTGAAGCTTTCTTT
>-|TRBV18|TRBJ1-6|-
CASSPELYSPLHF
TGTGCCAGCTCACCTGAGTTGTACTCACCCCTCCACTTT
>TRBD2|TRBV28|TRBJ2-7|few
CASSLPGSGRYEQYF
TGTGCCAGCAGTTTACCCGGAAGCGGGAGATACGAGCAGTACTTC
>-|TRBV7-3|TRBJ1-3|-
CASSLSGGGNTIYF
TGTGCCAGCAGCTTAAGTGGCGGCGGAAACACCATATATTTT
>TRBD1|TRBV5-1|TRBJ2-7|-
CASSSQGTGGATSYEQYF
TGCGCCAGCAGCTCACAGGGGACAGGGGGCGCCACGTCTTACGAGCAGTACTTC
>-|TRBV7-8|TRBJ1-5|few
CASSFGQHNQPQHF
TGTGCCAGCAGCTTCGGACAGCACAATCAGCCCCAGCATTTT
>-|TRBV5-8|TRBJ2-1|-
CASSPYNEQFF
TGTGCCAGCAGCCCTTACAATGAGCAGTTCTTC
>-|TRBV5-1|TRBJ2-5|-
CASSSGIALQETQYF
TGCGCCAGCAGCTCCGGGATCGCACTACAAGAGACCCAGTACTTC
>-|TRBV6-6|TRBJ2-2|-
CASSYNLGTHTGELFF
TGTGCCAGCAGTTATAATCTGGGGACACACACCGGGGAGCTGTTTTTT
>-|TRBV7-3|TRBJ2-5|-
CASSLQGLPQETQYF
TGTGCCAGCAGCTTACAGGGGCTCCCACAAGAGACCCAGTACTTC
>TRBD2|TRBV6-5|TRBJ2-7|-
CAITGVSGRGYEQYF
TGTGCCATCACGGGGGTAAGCGGGAGGGGCTACGAGCAGTACTTC
>-|TRBV7-2|TRBJ1-5|-
CASSLNRVRQPQHF
TGTGCCAGCAGCTTAAACAGGGTTCGTCAGCCCCAGCATTTT
>TRBD1|TRBV6-4|TRBJ2-7|-
CASSYGTGGPYEQYF
TGTGCCAGCAGTTACGGGACAGGGGGCCCCTACGAGCAGTACTTC
>-|TRBV18|TRBJ2-1|-
CASSLLRLNEQFF
TGTGCCAGCTCACTATTACGACTAAATGAGCAGTTCTTC
>TRBD2|TRBV18|TRBJ2-7|-
CASSPRDGRYEQYF
TGTGCCAGCTCGCCAAGGGACGGGAGGTACGAGCAGTACTTC
>-|TRBV9|TRBJ2-4|-
CASSVGDRVSGGKNIQYF
TGTGCCAGCAGCGTAGGGGACAGGGTAAGCGGGGGCAAAAACATTCAGTACTTC
>-|TRBV18|TRBJ2-1|-
CASSPTSNEQFF
TGTGCCAGCTCACCAACTTCCAATGAGCAGTTCTTC
>-|TRBV11-2|TRBJ1-6|-
CASRVTGSYNSPLHF
TGTGCCAGCAGGGTGACAGGTTCCTATAATTCACCCCTCCACTTT
>-|TRBV7-3|TRBJ1-5|-
CASSLTLDQPQHF
TGTGCCAGCAGCTTAACTCTCGATCAGCCCCAGCATTTT
>TRBD1|TRBV18|TRBJ2-1|once
CASSQDRSYNEQFF
TGTGCCAGCTCACAGGACAGGTCCTACAATGAGCAGTTCTTC
>-|TRBV19|TRBJ2-1|few
CASSIGLERYNEQFF
TGTGCCAGTAGTATCGGTTTAGAGCGATACAATGAGCAGTTCTTC
>-|TRBV7-2|TRBJ1-1|-
CASSFYSLNTEAFF
TGTGCCAGCAGCTTTTACAGCTTGAACACTGAAGCTTTCTTT
>-|TRBV5-6|TRBJ1-6|-
CASSYYGTVNSPLHF
TGTGCCAGCAGCTACTACGGTACGGTCAATTCACCCCTCCACTTT
>-|TRBV5-1|TRBJ2-5|-
CASSLGVDNQETQYF
TGCGCCAGCAGCTTGGGGGTAGACAACCAAGAGACCCAGTACTTC
>TRBD1|TRBV11-3|TRBJ2-7|once
CASSLDNRGQNEQYF
TGTGCCAGCAGCTTAGACAACAGGGGGCAAAACGAGCAGTACTTC
>-|TRBV7-8|TRBJ2-2|-
CASSRTRVASGELFF
TGTGCCAGCAGTCGGACACGGGTCGCGTCCGGGGAGCTGTTTTTT
>TRBD1|TRBV7-8|TRBJ2-3|-
CASSPRQGSTDTQYF
TGTGCCAGCAGCCCTCGACAGGGGAGCACAGATACGCAGTATTTT
>TRBD1|TRBV19|TRBJ2-7|once
CASSGTGRSYEQYF
TGTGCCAGTAGCGGGACAGGACGTTCCTACGAGCAGTACTTC
>TRBD1|TRBV15|TRBJ1-5|-
CATSRDQGAGQPQHF
TGTGCCACCAGCAGAGATCAGGGGGCCGGGCAGCCCCAGCATTTT
>TRBD1|TRBV14|TRBJ1-1|-
CASSQTGGWNTEAFF
TGTGCCAGCAGCCAAACAGGGGGCTGGAACACTGAAGCTTTCTTT
>TRBD1|TRBV27|TRBJ2-3|-
CASIGDRGRRTDTQYF
TGTGCCAGCATCGGGGACAGGGGGCGGAGGACAGATACGCAGTATTTT
>-|TRBV28|TRBJ1-5|-
CASSSDWRGAKSNQPQHF
TGTGCCAGCAGCTCGGACTGGAGGGGCGCCAAAAGCAATCAGCCCCAGCATTTT
>TRBD2|TRBV4-3|TRBJ2-2|-
CASRLRGLADGELFF
TGCGCCAGCAGACTCCGGGGACTAGCGGACGGGGAGCTGTTTTTT
>TRBD2|TRBV5-1|TRBJ2-7|-
CASSFLAGLIYEQYF
TGCGCCAGCAGTTTCCTAGCGGGACTTATCTACGAGCAGTACTTC
>-|TRBV30|TRBJ1-2|-
CAWSPGGPNYGYTF
TGTGCCTGGAGCCCGGGGGGGCCTAACTATGGCTACACCTTC
>TRBD1|TRBV27|TRBJ1-6|-
CASSFRGYNSPLHF
TGTGCCAGCAGTTTCAGGGGGTATAATTCACCCCTCCACTTT
>-|TRBV5-5|TRBJ2-2|few
CASSLVHANTGELFF
TGTGCCAGCAGCTTGGTACACGCGAACACCGGGGAGCTGTTTTTT
>TRBD1|TRBV19|TRBJ2-4|-
CASSPRQGRDIQYF
TGTGCCAGTAGTCCACGACAGGGTAGGGACATTCAGTACTTC
>TRBD2|TRBV28|TRBJ2-3|few
CASSFIAGTQYF
TGTGCCAGCAGTTTTATAGCGGGGACGCAGTATTTT
>-|TRBV5-8|TRBJ1-2|-
CASSQGTRGYTF
TGTGCCAGCAGCCAAGGGACTCGTGGCTACACCTTC
>-|TRBV2|TRBJ2-7|-
CASSVHRWEAEQYF
TGTGCCAGCAGTGTACACCGGTGGGAGGCCGAGCAGTACTTC
>-|TRBV18|TRBJ2-7|-
CASSPRISGASYEQYF
TGTGCCAGCTCACCAAGAATTAGCGGAGCCTCCTACGAGCAGTACTTC
>-|TRBV18|TRBJ1-3|-
CASSPDRSNTIYF
TGTGCCAGCTCACCCGACAGGTCAAACACCATATATTTT
>-|TRBV7-9|TRBJ2-2|few
CASSLRRTGELFF
TGTGCCAGCAGCTTAAGGAGGACCGGGGAGCTGTTTTTT
>TRBD2|TRBV10-3|TRBJ2-1|-
CAISEWTSGRVGEQFF
TGTGCCATCAGTGAGTGGACTAGCGGGAGGGTCGGTGAGCAGTTCTTC
>TRBD1|TRBV2|TRBJ2-7|-
CASRPDRARPYEQYF
TGTGCCAGCAGGCCGGACAGGGCTCGACCCTACGAGCAGTACTTC
>-|TRBV9|TRBJ2-2|-
CASSVNGLTGELFF
TGTGCCAGCAGCGTAAATGGCCTTACCGGGGAGCTGTTTTTT
>TRBD2|TRBV5-1|TRBJ2-7|-
CASSDASGLLSEQYF
TGCGCCAGCAGCGACGCTAGCGGTCTCCTAAGTGAGCAGTACTTC
>TRBD2|TRBV4-1|TRBJ2-3|-
CASSLAGETDTQYF
TGCGCCAGCAGCCTAGCGGGGGAAACAGATACGCAGTATTTT
>-|TRBV21-1|TRBJ1-3|-
CASSKDGASGNTIYF
TGTGCCAGCAGCAAAGATGGAGCCTCTGGAAACACCATATATTTT
>TRBD2|TRBV7-3|TRBJ2-2|-
CASSTSGETGELFF
TGTGCCAGCAGTACTAGCGGGGAGACCGGGGAGCTGTTTTTT
>TRBD1|TRBV7-9|TRBJ2-7|-
CASSRGGRRSYEQYF
TGTGCCAGCAGCAGAGGGGGCAGACGCTCCTACGAGCAGTACTTC
>TRBD2|TRBV28|TRBJ2-3|-
CASRRGGALAGGRTDTQYF
TGTGCCAGCAGGCGCGGAGGGGCACTAGCGGGAGGGCGCACAGATACGCAGTATTTT
>-|TRBV6-5|TRBJ1-4|-
CASSRRSPADEKLFF
TGTGCCAGCAGCCGCCGTTCCCCGGCGGATGAAAAACTGTTTTTT
>-|TRBV18|TRBJ2-7|-
CASSPQGRAYEQYF
TGTGCCAGCTCACCCCAGGGGCGCGCCTACGAGCAGTACTTC